This T cell receptor (beta chain) is drawn from a study of cytomegalovirus exposure and HLA in healthy donors. Broader study findings: The study recorded about 160 TCR beta chains that were cytomegalovirus-associated. Sequencing depth across donors, presence/absence analyses assumed, was roughly uniform. Within the data, a cluster of highly shared sequence variants was likely a sequencing artifact.

The PCR was carried out with 60 Vbeta primers and 13 Jbeta primers. In the study's own analysis: Later, tens of millions of unique TCR beta chains were counted in an analysis, and approximately 10 million of them were shared. This table comes from immunoSEQ multiplex PCR, and its TCRdb copy is limited to in-frame clones, with some not included. From that table come the V and J calls and clone size; the DNA was used to work out D and trimming. The table records about 160,000 clones, roughly 77% of them present only once. Comments on this clone: The antigen remains undetermined.

V gave up 4 bases and J gave up 1 base; unmatched junction bases: 4. The CDR3 covers 13 residues. Germline assignment: CDR1 SQVTM and CDR2 ANQGSEA. This receptor was obtained from a woman aged 18-29 years in good health and CMV-seronegative. V gene TRBV29-1 combines with J gene TRBJ2-7; TRBD2 matches 7 bases. Sequencing was carried out using PBMCs. The CDR3 nucleotides read TGCAGCGTTGGGGGAGGGCAGTCCTACGAGCAGTACTTC. Translated, it gives CSVGGGQSYEQYF.